These 4 T cell receptor beta chains were all obtained from the same sample, sequenced in a study of early T cells in non-severe SARS-CoV-2 infection listed by TCRdb under 2021. Library preparation used 5' RACE. TCRdb shows the sequencer as NextSeq 500. Using fastp at Q25 and MiXCR, TCRdb reprocessed the public reads and kept productive beta chains. CDR3 protein duplicates are merged, each entry listing the most common genes and DNA. The sample yields over 70,000 distinct CDR3 sequences; 13% to 15% were counted once. Roughly 4.2% of the sample is taken by the ten largest. The sample here was whole blood, taken at baseline. Every receptor here comes from an adult who was a healthcare worker with PCR-confirmed SARS-CoV-2 infection or an uninfected control (not recorded which).

This clonotype was counted a few times. The V and J genes are TRBV25-1 and TRBJ2-7; 10 nucleotides match TRBD2. The CDR3 is 15 residues long. V was clipped by 10 bases and J by 7 bases; unmatched bases: 16. Germline V gene sequence: CDR1 MGHDK, CDR2 SYGVNS. The CDR3 sequence: CATRPGTSAPVEQYF. CDR3 nucleotide sequence: TGTGCCACCAGACCCGGGACTAGCGCCCCGGTGGAGCAGTACTTC.

This clonotype was seen many times. The rearrangement uses TRBV2 and TRBJ1-1, with no clear D. The CDR3 length is 14 residues. The V and J ends lost 4 bases and 4 bases respectively, with 13 bases between them. The germline gives CDR1 SNHLY, CDR2 FYNNEI. CDR3 region: CASSVLSKSTEAFF. The CDR3 nucleotides read TGTGCCAGCAGTGTGTTGAGTAAGAGCACTGAAGCTTTCTTT.

This clonotype was counted between two and nine times. J is TRBJ2-7 and V is TRBV2; the match to TRBD1 covers 12 bases. The ends lost 7 bases at V and 5 bases at J; junction bases unmatched: 6. CDR3 size: 14 residues. Per the germline V gene, CDR1 is SNHLY and CDR2 is FYNNEI. CDR3 in amino acids: CASMGQGAMDEQYF. The CDR3 coding sequence is TGTGCCAGCATGGGACAGGGGGCAATGGACGAGCAGTACTTC.

The chain is built from TRBV20-1 and TRBJ2-1, with 10 nucleotides matching TRBD2. The CDR3 loop spans 15 amino acids. With 6 bases clipped from V and 4 bases from J, the junction kept 9 bases outside the gene matches. Germline values: CDR1 DFQATT, CDR2 SNEGSKA (reference sequence). CDR3: CSAELPGLAYNEQFF. In nucleotides, the CDR3 is TGCAGTGCGGAGCTACCGGGACTAGCGTACAATGAGCAGTTCTTC.